This T cell receptor (beta chain) came from a study of OX40 agonist ivuxolimab in advanced cancers. Across the study: The mean age was approximately 60 years, ranging from about 23 to 79, with 65% to 90% of participants male.

TCRdb's table, derived via immunoSEQ multiplex PCR, lists solely in-frame clones and lacks some. This sample has tens of thousands of clones; around 92% occur once, and the top ten carry about 11%. The CDR3 runs to 15 residues. V gave up 2 bases and J gave up 0 bases, with 11 bases separating them. CDR1 and CDR2 from the germline V gene are GTSNPN and SVGIG (reference sequence). Material: CD4+ or CD8+ T cells sorted from blood, obtained in a trial of the OX40 agonist ivuxolimab. The V gene is TRBV30, the J gene TRBJ2-1, with D uncertain. This clonotype was sampled from an adult with an advanced solid tumor such as melanoma, head and neck, liver or kidney cancer. The CDR3 loop is CAWSRDANSYNEQFF. CDR3 DNA sequence: TGTGCCTGGAGTCGTGACGCTAACTCCTACAATGAGCAGTTCTTC.